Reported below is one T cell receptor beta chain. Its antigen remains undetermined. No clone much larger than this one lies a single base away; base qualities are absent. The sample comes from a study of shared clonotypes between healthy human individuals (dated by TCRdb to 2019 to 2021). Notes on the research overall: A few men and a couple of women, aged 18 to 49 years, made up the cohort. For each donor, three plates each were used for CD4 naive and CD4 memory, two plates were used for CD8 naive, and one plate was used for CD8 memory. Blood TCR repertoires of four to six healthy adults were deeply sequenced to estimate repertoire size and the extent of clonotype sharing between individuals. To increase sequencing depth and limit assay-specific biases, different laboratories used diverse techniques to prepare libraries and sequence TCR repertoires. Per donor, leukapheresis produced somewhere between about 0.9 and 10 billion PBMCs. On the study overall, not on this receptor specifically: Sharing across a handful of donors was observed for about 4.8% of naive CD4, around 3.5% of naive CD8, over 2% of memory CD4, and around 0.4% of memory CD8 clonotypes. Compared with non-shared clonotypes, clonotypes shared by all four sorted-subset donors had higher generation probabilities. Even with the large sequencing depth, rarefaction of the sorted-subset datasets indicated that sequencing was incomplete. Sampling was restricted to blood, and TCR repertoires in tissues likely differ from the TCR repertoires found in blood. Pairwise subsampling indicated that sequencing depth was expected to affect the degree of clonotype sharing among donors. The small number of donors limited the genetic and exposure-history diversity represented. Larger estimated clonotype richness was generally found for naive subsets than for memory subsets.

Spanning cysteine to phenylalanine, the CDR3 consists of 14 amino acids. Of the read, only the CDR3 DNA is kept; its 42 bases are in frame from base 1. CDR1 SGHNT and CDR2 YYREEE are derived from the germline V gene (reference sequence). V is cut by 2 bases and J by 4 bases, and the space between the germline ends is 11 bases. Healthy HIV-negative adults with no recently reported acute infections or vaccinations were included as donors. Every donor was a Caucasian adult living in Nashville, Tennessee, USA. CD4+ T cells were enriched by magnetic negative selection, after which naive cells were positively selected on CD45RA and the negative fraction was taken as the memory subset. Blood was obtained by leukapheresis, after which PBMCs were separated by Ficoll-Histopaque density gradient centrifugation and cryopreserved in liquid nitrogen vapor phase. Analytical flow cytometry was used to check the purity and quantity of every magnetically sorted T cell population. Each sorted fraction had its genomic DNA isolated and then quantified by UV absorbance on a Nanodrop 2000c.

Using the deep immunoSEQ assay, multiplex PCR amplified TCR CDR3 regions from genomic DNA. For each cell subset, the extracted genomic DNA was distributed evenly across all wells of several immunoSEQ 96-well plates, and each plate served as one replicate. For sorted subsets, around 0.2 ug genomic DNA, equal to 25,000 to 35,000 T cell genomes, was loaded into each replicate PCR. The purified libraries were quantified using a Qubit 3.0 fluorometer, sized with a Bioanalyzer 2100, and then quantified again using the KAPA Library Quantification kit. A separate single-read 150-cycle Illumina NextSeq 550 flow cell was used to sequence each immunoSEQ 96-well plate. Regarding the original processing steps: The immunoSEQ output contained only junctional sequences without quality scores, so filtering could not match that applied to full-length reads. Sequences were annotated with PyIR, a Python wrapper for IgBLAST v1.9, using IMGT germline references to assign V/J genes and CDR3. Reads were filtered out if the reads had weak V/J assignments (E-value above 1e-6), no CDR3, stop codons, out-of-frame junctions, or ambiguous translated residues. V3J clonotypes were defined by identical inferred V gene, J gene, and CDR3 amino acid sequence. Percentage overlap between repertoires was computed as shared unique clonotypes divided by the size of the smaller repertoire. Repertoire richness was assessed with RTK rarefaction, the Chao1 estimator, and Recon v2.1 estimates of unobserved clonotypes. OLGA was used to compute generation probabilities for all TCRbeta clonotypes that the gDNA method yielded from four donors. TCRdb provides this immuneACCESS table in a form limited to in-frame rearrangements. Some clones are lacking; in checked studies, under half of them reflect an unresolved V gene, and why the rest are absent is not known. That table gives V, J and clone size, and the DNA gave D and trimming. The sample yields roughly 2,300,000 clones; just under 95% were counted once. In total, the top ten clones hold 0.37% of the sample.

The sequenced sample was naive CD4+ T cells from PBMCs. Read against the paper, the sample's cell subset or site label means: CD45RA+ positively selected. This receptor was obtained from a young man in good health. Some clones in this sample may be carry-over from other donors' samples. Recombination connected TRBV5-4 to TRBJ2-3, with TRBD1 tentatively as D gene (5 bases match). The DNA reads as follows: TGTGCCAGCAGCTTACCGGGCAGGGCAGATACGCAGTATTTT. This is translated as CASSLPGRADTQYF. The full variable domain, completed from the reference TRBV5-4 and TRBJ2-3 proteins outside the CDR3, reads ETGVTQSPTHLIKTRGQQVTLRCSSQSGHNTVSWYQQALGQGPQFIFQYYREEENGRGNFPPRFSGLQFPNYSSELNVNALELDDSALYLCASSLPGRADTQYFGPGTRLTVL.